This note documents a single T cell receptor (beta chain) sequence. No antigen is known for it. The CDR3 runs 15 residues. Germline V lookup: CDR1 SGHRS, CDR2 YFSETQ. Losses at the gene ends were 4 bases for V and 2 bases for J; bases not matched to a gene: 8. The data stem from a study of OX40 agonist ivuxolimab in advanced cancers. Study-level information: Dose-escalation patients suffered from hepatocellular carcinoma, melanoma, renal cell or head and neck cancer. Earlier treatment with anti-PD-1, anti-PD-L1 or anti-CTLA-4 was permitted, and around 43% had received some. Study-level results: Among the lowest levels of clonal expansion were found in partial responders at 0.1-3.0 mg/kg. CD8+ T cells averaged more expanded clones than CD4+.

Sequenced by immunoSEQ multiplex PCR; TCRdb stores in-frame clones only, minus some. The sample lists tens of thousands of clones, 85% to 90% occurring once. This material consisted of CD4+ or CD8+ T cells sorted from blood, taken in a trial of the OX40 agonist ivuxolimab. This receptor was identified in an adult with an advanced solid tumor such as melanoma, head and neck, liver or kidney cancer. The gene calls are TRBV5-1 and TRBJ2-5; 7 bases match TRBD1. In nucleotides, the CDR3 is TGCGCCAGCAGCCAGGACAGGCCCTCTCAAGAGACCCAGTACTTC. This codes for CASSQDRPSQETQYF.